The sequence of this T cell receptor beta chain was determined in a study of blood T cell repertoires in COVID-19. Method: immunoSEQ multiplex PCR; TCRdb's copy keeps in-frame clones and lacks some. This table holds 130,000 to 150,000 clones, 81% found once. The CDR3 is 13 amino acids. Germline V gene lookup returns CDR1 SGHNT and CDR2 YYREEE (reference sequence). The V gene lost 1 base and the J gene lost 11 bases, with 13 bases spanning the gap. The receptor's source is a human donor in a cohort sampled during active COVID-19. Input material: peripheral blood. The chain couples TRBV5-4 to TRBJ1-5; D not resolved. The CDR3 DNA sequence: TGTGCCAGCAGCTTGCACCGGGTCGTTGCCCAGCATTTT. It is translated as CASSLHRVVAQHF. Filled out from reference TRBV5-4 and TRBJ1-5, the complete variable domain reads ETGVTQSPTHLIKTRGQQVTLRCSSQSGHNTVSWYQQALGQGPQFIFQYYREEENGRGNFPPRFSGLQFPNYSSELNVNALELDDSALYLCASSLHRVVAQHFGDGTRLSIL.